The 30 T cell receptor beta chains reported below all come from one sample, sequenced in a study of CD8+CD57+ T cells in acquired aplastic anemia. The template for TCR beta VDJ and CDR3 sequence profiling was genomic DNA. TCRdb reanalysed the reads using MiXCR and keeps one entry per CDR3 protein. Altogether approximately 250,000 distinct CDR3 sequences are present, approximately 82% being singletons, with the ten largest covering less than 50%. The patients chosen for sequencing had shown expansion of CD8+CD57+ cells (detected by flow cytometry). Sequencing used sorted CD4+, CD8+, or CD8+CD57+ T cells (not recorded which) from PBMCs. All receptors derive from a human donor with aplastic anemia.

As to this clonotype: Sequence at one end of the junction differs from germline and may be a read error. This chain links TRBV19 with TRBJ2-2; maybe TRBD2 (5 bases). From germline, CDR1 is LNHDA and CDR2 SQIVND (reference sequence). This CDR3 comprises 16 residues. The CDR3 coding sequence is TGTGCCATTCGTATCTCCAGCACTGTGAACAACGGGGAGCTCTTTTTT. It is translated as CAIRISSTVNNGELFF.

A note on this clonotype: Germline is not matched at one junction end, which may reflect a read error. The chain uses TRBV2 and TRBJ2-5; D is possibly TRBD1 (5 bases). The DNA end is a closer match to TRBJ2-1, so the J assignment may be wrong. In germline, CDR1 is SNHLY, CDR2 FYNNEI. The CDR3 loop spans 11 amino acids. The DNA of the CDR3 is TGTGCCAGCGGGGCGCGAGATGACCAGTTCTTC. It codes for CASGARDDQFF.

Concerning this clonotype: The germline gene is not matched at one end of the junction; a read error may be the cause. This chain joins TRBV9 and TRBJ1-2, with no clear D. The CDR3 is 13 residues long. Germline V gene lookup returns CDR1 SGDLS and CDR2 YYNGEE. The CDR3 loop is CASGEGGNSGYSF. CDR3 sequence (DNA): TGTGCCAGCGGAGAAGGTGGGAACAGTGGCTACTCCTTC.

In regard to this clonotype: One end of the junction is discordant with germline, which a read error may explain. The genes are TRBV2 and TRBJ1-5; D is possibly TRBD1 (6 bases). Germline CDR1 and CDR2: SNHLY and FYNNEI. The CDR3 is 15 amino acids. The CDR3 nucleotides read TGTGCCAGCAGTGGGGGGGGGGGGGCGAATACGGAAGATTTCTTT. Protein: CASSGGGGANTEDFF.

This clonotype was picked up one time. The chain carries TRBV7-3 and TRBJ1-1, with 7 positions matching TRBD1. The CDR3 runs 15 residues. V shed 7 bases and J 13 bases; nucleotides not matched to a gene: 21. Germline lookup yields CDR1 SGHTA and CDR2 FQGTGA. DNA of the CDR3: TGTGCCAGCAACACCGGGACAGTAGCTAAAGCTTTCTTTTTCTTT. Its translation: CASNTGTVAKAFFFF.

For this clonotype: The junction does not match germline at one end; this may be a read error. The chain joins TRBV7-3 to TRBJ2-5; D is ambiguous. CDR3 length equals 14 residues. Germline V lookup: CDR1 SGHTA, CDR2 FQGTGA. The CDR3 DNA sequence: TGTGCCGCCAGCAGACACAGCGAGCAAGAGACACAGTACTTC. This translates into CAASRHSEQETQYF.

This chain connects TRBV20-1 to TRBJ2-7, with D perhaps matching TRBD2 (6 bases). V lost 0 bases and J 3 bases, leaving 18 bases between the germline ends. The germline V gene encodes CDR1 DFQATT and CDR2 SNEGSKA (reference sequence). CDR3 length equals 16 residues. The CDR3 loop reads CSARDQEGSGYYEQYV. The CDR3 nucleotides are TGCAGTGCTAGAGATCAGGAGGGATCAGGGTACTACGAGCAGTACGTC.

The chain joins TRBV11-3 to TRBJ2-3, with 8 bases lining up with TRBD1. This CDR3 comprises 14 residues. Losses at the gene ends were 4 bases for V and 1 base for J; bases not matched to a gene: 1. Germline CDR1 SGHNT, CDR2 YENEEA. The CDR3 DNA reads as TGTGCCAGCAGCTGGGGACAGGGCACAGATACGCAGTATTTT. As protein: CASSWGQGTDTQYF. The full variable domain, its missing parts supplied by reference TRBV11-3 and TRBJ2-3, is EAGVVQSPRYKIIEKKQPVAFWCNPISGHNTLYWYLQNLGQGPELLIRYENEEAVDDSQLPKDRFSAERLKGVDSTLKIQPAELGDSAVYLCASSWGQGTDTQYFGPGTRLTVL.

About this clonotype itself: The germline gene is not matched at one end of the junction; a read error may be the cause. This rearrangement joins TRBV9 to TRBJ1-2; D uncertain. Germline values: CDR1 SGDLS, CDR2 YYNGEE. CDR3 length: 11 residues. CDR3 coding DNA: TGTGCCAGCAGCCGAGCGGATGACTTTCAGTTC. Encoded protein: CASSRADDFQF.

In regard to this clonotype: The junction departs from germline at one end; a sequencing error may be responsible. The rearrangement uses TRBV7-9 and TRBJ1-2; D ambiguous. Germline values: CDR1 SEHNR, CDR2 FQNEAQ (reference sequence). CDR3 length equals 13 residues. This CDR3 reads CASSLAGGPGTHF. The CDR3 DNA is TGTGCCAGCAGCCTAGCCGGAGGACCCGGCACGCACTTC.

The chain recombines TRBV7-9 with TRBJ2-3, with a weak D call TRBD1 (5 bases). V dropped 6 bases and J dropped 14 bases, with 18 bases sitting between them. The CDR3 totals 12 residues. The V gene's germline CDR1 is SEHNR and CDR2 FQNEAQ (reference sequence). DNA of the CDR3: TGTGCCAGCAGTGTAGGAACAGGTAGGCGGTATTTT. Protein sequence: CASSVGTGRRYF. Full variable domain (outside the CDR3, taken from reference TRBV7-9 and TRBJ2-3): DTGVSQNPRHKITKRGQNVTFRCDPISEHNRLYWYRQTLGQGPEFLTYFQNEAQLEKSRLLSDRFSAERPKGSFSTLEIQRTEQGDSAMYLCASSVGTGRRYFGPGTRLTVL.

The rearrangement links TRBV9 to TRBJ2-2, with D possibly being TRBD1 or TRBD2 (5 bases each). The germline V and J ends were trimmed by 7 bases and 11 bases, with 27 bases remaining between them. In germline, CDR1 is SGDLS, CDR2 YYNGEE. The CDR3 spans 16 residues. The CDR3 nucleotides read TGTGCCAGCGGACAAGATGAGGGCATTCAGTCCTTCGAGCTGTTTTTT. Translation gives CASGQDEGIQSFELFF.

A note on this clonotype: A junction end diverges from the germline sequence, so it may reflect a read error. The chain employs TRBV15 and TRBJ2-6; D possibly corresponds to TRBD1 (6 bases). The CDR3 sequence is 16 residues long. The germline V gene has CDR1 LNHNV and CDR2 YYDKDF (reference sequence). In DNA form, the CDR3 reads TGTGCCAGCAGCTTAGGGGCGCCTTACGGGGACAACGAGCTGTTCTTC. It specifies CASSLGAPYGDNELFF.

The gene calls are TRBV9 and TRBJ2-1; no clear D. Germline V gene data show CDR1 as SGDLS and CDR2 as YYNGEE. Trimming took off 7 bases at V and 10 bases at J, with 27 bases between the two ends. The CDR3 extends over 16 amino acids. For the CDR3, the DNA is TGTGCCAGCGGAGCAGCCAGGAACATTCAGTACTACGAGCAGTTCTTC. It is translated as CASGAARNIQYYEQFF.

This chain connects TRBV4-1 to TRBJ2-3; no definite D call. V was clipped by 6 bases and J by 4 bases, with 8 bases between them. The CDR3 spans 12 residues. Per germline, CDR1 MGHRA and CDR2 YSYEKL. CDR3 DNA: TGCGCCAGCAGGGATCTAGCAGATACGCAGTATTTT. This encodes CASRDLADTQYF.

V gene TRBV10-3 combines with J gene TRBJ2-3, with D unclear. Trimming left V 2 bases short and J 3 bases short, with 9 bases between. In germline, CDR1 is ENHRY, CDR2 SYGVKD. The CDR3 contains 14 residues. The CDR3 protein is CAISETPQTDTQYF. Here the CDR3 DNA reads TGTGCCATCAGTGAGACCCCCCAGACAGATACGCAGTATTTT.

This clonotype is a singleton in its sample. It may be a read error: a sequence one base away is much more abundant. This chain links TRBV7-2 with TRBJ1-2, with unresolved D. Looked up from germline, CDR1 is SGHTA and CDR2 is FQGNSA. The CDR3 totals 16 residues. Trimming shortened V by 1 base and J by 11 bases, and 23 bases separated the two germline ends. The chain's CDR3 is CASSLEGGGDTQYYTF. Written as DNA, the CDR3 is TGTGCCAGCAGCTTAGAGGGAGGCGGCGATACGCAGTATTACACCTTC.

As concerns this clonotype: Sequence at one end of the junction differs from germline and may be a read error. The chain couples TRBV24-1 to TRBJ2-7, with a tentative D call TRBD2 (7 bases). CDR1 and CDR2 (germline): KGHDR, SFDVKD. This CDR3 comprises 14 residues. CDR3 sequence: CATSDTGGGYGQYF. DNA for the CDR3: TGTGCCACCAGTGACACTGGCGGGGGCTACGGGCAGTACTTC.

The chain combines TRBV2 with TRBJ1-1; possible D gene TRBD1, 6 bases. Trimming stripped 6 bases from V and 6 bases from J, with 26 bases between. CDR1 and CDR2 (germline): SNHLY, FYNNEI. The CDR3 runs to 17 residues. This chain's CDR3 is CASSGGDTEGGYSEAFF. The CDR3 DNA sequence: TGTGCCAGCAGCGGGGGGGACACAGAGGGAGGATACTCTGAAGCTTTCTTT.

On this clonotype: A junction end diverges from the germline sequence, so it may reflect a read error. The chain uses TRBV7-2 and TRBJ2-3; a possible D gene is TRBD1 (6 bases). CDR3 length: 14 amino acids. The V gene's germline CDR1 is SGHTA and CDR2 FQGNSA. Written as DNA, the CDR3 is TGTGCCAGCAGCGTAGCCAGGGGTCCCTACAATGAGCAGTTT. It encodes CASSVARGPYNEQF.

The CDR3 DNA is TGTGCCAGCACCCTAAGCAGGGTTTGGTCAGAGACCCAGTACTTC. Translation gives CASTLSRVWSETQYF. The chain couples TRBV7-6 to TRBJ2-5; D is perhaps TRBD1 (5 bases). The CDR3 runs to 15 residues. Between the trimmed V and J ends, which lost 7 bases and 4 bases, there was a span of 19 bases. Germline CDR1 is SGHVS and CDR2 is FNYEAQ.

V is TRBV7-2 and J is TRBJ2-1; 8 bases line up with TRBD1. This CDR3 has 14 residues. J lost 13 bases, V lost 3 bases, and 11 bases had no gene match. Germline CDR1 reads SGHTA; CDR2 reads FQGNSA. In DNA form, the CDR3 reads TGTGCCAGCAGCTTGACAGGGGTTACGGGTGGACAGTTCTTC. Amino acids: CASSLTGVTGGQFF.

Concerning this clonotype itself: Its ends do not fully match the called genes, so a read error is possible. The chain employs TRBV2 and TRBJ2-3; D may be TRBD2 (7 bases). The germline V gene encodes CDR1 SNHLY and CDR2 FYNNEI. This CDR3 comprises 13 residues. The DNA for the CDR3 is TGTGCCAGCGGGGAGGGGGGCACAGACACGCAGGATTTT. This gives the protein CASGEGGTDTQDF.

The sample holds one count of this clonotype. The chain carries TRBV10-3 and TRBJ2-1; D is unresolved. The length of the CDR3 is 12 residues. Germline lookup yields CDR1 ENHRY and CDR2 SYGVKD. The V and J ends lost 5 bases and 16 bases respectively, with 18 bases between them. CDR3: CAISSVQNNHFF. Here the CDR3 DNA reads TGTGCCATCAGTTCCGTGCAGAATAACCACTTCTTC.

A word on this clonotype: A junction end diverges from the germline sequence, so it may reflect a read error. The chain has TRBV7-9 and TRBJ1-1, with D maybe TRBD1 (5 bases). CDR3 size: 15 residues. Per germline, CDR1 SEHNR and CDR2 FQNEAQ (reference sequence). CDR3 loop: CASSLALTGDADAFF. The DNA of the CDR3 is TGTGCCAGCAGCTTAGCGCTGACCGGGGACGCTGACGCTTTCTTT.

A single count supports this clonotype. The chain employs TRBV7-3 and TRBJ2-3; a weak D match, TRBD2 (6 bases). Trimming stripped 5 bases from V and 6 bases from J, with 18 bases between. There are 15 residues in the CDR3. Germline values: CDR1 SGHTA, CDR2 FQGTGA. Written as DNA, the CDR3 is TGTGCCAGCAGCGTCAGTGGCGGCGGGGAGGATACGCAGTATTTT. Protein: CASSVSGGGEDTQYF.

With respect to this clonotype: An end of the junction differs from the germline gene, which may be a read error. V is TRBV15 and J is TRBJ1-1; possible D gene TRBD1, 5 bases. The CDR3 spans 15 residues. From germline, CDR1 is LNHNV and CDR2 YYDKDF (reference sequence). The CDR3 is CASSLDQTGTTEDFF. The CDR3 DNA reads TGTGCCAGCAGCTTAGATCAGACCGGGACCACTGAAGATTTCTTT.

CDR3: CASSFERVTNYGYTF. In DNA, the CDR3 is TGTGCCAGCAGCTTCGAGAGGGTTACTAACTATGGCTACACCTTC. The rearrangement uses TRBV5-6 and TRBJ1-2, with D unresolved. There are 15 residues in the CDR3. V was trimmed by 2 bases and J by 0 bases, leaving 11 bases between them. Germline V gene lookup returns CDR1 SGHDT and CDR2 YYEEEE.

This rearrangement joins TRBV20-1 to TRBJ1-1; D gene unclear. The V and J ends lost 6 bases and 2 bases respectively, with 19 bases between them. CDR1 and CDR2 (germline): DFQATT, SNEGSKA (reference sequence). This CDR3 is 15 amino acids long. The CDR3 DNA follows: TGCAGTGCCCGGGGTCCCAGCGAACCAAACACTGAAGCTTTCTTT. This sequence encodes CSARGPSEPNTEAFF.

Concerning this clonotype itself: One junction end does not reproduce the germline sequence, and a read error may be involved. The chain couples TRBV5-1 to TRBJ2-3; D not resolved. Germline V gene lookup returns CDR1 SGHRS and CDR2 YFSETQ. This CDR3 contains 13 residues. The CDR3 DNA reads TGTGCCAGCAGCTTTACTAACGCAATGAGGCAGTATTTT. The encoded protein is CASSFTNAMRQYF.